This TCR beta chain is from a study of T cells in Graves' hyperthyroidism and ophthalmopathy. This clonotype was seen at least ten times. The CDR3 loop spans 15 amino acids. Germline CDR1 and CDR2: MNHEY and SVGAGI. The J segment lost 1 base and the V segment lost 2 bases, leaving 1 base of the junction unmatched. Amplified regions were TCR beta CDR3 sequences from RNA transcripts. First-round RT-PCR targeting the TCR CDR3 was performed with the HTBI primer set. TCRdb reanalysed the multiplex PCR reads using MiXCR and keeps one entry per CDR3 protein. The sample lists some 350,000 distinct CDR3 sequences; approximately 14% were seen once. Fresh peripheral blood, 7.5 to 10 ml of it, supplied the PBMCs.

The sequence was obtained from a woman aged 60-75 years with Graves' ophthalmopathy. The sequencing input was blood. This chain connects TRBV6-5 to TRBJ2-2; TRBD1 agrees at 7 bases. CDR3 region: CASSYGQVNTGELFF. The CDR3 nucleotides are TGTGCCAGCAGTTACGGACAGGTGAACACCGGGGAGCTGTTTTTT.